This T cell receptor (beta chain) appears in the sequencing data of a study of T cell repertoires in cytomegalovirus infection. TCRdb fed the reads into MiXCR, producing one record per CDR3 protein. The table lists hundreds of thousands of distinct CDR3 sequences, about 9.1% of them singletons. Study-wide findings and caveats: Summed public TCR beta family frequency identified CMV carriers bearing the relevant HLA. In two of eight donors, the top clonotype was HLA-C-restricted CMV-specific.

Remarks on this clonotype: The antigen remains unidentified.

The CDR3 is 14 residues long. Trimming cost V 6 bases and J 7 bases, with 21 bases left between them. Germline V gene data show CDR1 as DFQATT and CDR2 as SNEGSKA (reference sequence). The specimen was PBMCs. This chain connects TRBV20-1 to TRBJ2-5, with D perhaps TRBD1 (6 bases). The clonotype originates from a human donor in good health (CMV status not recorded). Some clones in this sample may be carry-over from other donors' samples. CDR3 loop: CSARRDTRGGTQYF. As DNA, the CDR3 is TGCAGTGCGCGCCGGGACACCCGAGGTGGGACCCAGTACTTC.